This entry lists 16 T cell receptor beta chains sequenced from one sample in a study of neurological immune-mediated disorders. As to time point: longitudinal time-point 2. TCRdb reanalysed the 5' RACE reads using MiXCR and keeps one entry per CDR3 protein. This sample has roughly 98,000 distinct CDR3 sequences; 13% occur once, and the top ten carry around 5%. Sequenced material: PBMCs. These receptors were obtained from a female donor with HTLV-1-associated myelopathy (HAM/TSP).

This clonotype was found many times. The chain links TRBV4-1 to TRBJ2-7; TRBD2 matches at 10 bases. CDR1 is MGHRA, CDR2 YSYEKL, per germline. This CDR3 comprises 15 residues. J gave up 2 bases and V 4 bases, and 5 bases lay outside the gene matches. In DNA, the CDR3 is TGCGCCAGCAGCCCTAGCGGGGGCCAGACCTACGAGCAGTACTTC. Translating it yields CASSPSGGQTYEQYF.

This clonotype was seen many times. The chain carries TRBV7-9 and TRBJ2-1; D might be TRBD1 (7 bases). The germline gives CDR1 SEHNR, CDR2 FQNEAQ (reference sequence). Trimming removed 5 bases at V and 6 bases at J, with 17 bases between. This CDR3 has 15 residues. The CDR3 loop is CASSRPGQTSNEQFF. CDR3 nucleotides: TGTGCCAGCAGCCGCCCGGGACAGACTAGCAATGAGCAGTTCTTC.

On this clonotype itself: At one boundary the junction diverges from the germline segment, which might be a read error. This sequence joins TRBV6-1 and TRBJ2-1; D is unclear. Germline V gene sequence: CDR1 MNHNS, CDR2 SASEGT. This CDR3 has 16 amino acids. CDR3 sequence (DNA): TGTGCCATCAGTGAAAGCCCCCAGCCTCACTACAATGAGCAGTTCTTC. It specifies CAISESPQPHYNEQFF.

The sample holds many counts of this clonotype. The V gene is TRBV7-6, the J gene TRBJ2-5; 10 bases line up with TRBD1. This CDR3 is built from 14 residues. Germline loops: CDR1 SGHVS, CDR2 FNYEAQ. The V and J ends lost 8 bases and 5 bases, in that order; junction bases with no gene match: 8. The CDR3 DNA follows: TGTGCCAGCGGGGGCGACAGGGGGCTGGAGACCCAGTACTTC. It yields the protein CASGGDRGLETQYF.

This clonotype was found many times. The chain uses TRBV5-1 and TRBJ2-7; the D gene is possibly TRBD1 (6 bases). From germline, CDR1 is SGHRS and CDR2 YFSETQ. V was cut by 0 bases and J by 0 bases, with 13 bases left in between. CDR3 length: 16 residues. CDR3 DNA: TGCGCCAGCAGCTTGGTTCAGGGGACCTACTCCTACGAGCAGTACTTC. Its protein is CASSLVQGTYSYEQYF.

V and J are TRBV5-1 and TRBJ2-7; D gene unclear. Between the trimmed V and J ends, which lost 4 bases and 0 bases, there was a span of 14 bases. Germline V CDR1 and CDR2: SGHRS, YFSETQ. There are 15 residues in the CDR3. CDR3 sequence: CASSLSQVSSYEQYF. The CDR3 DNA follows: TGCGCCAGCAGCCTTAGCCAAGTAAGCTCCTACGAGCAGTACTTC. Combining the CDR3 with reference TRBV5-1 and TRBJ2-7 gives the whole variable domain KAGVTQTPRYLIKTRGQQVTLSCSPISGHRSVSWYQQTPGQGLQFLFEYFSETQRNKGNFPGRFSGRQFSNSRSEMNVSTLELGDSALYLCASSLSQVSSYEQYFGPGTRLTVT.

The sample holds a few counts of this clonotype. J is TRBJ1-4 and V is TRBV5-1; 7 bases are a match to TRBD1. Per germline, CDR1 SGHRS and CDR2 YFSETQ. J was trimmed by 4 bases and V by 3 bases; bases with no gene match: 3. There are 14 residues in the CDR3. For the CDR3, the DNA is TGCGCCAGCAGCTGGACAGGAGATAATGAAAAACTGTTTTTT. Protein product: CASSWTGDNEKLFF.

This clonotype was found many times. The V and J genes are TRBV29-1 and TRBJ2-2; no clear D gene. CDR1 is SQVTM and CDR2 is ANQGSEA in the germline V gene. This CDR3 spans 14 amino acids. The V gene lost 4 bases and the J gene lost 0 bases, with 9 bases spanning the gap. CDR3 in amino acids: CSVVEQPNTGELFF. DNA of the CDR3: TGCAGCGTTGTAGAACAACCGAACACCGGGGAGCTGTTTTTT.

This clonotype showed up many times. The chain's CDR3 is CATSDRITGSPYEQYF. CDR3 DNA: TGTGCCACCAGTGATCGCATTACCGGGTCCCCCTACGAGCAGTACTTC. The chain joins TRBV24-1 to TRBJ2-7; D is uncertain. This CDR3 has 16 residues. CDR1 and CDR2 (germline): KGHDR, SFDVKD. Trimming removed 3 bases from V and 2 bases from J, with 16 bases in between.

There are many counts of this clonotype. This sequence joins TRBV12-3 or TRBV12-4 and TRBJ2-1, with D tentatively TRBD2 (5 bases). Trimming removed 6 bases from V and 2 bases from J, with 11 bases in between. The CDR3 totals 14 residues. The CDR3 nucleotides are TGTGCCAGCAGGCCGCCGGGAACCTACAATGAGCAGTTCTTC. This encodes CASRPPGTYNEQFF.

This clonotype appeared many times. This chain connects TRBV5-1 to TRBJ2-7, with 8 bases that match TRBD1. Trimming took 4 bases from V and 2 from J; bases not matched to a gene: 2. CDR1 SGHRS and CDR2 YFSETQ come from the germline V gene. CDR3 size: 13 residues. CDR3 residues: CASSKDRAYEQYF. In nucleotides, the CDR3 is TGCGCCAGCAGCAAGGACAGGGCCTACGAGCAGTACTTC.

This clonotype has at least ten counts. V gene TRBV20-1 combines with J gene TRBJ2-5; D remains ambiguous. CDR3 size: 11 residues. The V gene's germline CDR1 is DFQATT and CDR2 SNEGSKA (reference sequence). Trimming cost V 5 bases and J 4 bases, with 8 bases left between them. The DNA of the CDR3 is TGCAGTGCTGCGCGGCGAGAGACCCAGTACTTC. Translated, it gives CSAARRETQYF.

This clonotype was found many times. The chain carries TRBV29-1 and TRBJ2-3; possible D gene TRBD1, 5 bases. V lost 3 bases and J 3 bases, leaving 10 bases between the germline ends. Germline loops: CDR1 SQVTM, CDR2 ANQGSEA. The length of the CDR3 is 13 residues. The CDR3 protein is CSVDYQGTDTQYF. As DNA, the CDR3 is TGCAGCGTTGATTATCAGGGAACAGATACGCAGTATTTT.

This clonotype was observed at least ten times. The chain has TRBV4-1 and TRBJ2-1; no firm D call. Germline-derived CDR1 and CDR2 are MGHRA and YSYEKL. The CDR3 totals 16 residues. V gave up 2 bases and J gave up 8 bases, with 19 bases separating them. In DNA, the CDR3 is TGCGCCAGCAGCCAATCCTACTCCAATCCCCTCGATGAGCAGTTCTTC. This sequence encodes CASSQSYSNPLDEQFF.

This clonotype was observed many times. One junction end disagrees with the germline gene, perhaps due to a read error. The CDR3 protein is CATSRDTGLETQYF. The CDR3 nucleotides read TGTGCTACCAGCAGAGATACGGGGCTGGAGACCCAGTACTTC. The chain links TRBV15 to TRBJ2-5; either TRBD1 or TRBD2 may supply D (5 bases each). CDR3 length: 14 residues. Per germline, CDR1 LNHNV and CDR2 YYDKDF (reference sequence).

CDR3 sequence (DNA): TGTGCCAGCACCGGGAGTCATAGCGGGGGGGCGCTGGATACGCAGTATTTT. Protein: CASTGSHSGGALDTQYF. This rearrangement joins TRBV6-1 to TRBJ2-3; 11 bases agree with TRBD2. This CDR3 region has 17 residues. V lost 7 bases, J lost 6 bases, and 15 bases stayed unmatched. Germline CDR1 and CDR2: MNHNS and SASEGT.